This T cell receptor (beta chain) appears in the sequencing data of a study of shared clonotypes between healthy human individuals. Study at large: There were three CD4 naive, three CD4 memory, two CD8 naive and one CD8 memory plates per donor.

Sequencing was at deep level. Here immunoSEQ multiplex PCR was the method, and the copy in TCRdb shows in-frame clones only, minus some. The sample gives about 990,000 clones, about four fifths of which show up once; roughly 0.62% is in the top ten. V trimming: 6 bases; J trimming: 10 bases; junction bases outside the gene matches: 3. The CDR3 is 10 amino acids. The germline gives CDR1 DFQATT, CDR2 SNEGSKA (reference sequence). The chain is built from TRBV20-1 and TRBJ2-1, with 7 bases fitting TRBD2. The sample taken for sequencing was memory CD4+ T cells from PBMCs. Documented subset: CD45RA-negative fraction. The sequence came from a man aged 18-30 years in good health. Some clones in this sample may be carry-over from other donors' samples. The CDR3 loop is CSASGTEQFF. CDR3 nucleotides: TGCAGTGCCAGCGGGACCGAGCAGTTCTTC.